The TCR beta chain described here comes from a study of shared clonotypes between healthy human individuals (dated by TCRdb to the early 2020s). Concerning the study at large: The cohort comprised a couple of women and three men aged 18 to 49 years. For each donor, three plates each were used for CD4 naive and CD4 memory, two plates were used for CD8 naive, and one plate was used for CD8 memory. The study deeply sequenced blood TCR repertoires of several healthy adults to estimate repertoire size and the extent of clonotype sharing between individuals. Libraries were prepared and TCR repertoires were sequenced by different laboratories using diverse techniques, in order to increase sequencing depth and limit assay-specific biases. Each donor's leukapheresis produced roughly between roughly 0.85 and 9.5 billion PBMCs. General study outcomes and caveats: Naive subsets generally had larger estimated clonotype richness than memory subsets did. Incomplete sequencing was indicated by rarefaction of sorted-subset datasets, despite the large sequencing depth. Pairwise subsampling led to the expectation that sequencing depth would affect the degree of clonotype sharing among donors. Because the study included only a small number of donors, the genetic and exposure-history diversity represented was limited. Only blood was sampled, and tissue TCR repertoires likely differ from those in blood. Across several donors, approximately 5% of naive CD4, approximately 3.5% of naive CD8, 2% to 2.5% of memory CD4, and under 0.45% of memory CD8 clonotypes were shared. Compared with non-shared clonotypes, the clonotypes found in all four sorted-subset donors had higher generation probabilities.

The sample holds a few counts of this clone. No antigen is known for it. No quality values exist for individual bases; no much larger clone is one base distant. CD8 naive samples were CD45RO-negative cells positively selected for CCR7, giving a CD45RA+CCR7+ population that excluded TemRA cells. The donors were healthy, HIV-negative adults who had no recently reported acute infections or vaccinations. Every donor was a Caucasian adult living in Nashville, Tennessee, USA. Blood was collected by leukapheresis, and PBMCs were isolated by Ficoll-Histopaque density gradient centrifugation and then cryopreserved in liquid nitrogen vapor phase. Analytical flow cytometry was used to check the purity and quantity of every magnetically sorted T cell population. Genomic DNA was isolated from each sorted fraction and quantified by UV absorbance on a Nanodrop 2000c. TCR CDR3 regions were amplified from genomic DNA by multiplex PCR using the deep immunoSEQ assay. Extracted genomic DNA from each cell subset was distributed evenly across all wells of several immunoSEQ 96-well plates, and each plate was treated as a replicate. For sorted subsets, about 0.2 ug genomic DNA, equal to some 28,000 T cell genomes, was loaded into each replicate PCR. Purified libraries were measured with a Qubit 3.0 fluorometer, size-checked on a Bioanalyzer 2100, and measured again with the KAPA Library Quantification kit. Each immunoSEQ 96-well plate was sequenced on its own single-read 150-cycle Illumina NextSeq 550 flow cell. The authors' pipeline ran thus. Because only junctional sequences without quality scores were contained in the immunoSEQ output, filtering matching that applied to full-length reads could not be performed. Sequences were annotated with PyIR, a Python wrapper for IgBLAST v1.9, using IMGT germline references to assign V/J genes and CDR3. Any read was removed if the V/J assignment was weak (E-value above 1e-6), the CDR3 was missing, or the read contained stop codons, out-of-frame junctions, or ambiguous translated residues. V3J clonotypes were defined by identical inferred V gene, J gene, and CDR3 amino acid sequence. Percentage overlap between repertoires was computed as shared unique clonotypes divided by the size of the smaller repertoire. Repertoire richness was assessed with RTK rarefaction, the Chao1 estimator, and Recon v2.1 estimates of unobserved clonotypes. Generation probabilities for all TCRbeta clonotypes obtained by the gDNA method from a handful of donors were computed using OLGA. Here the immuneACCESS table is served through TCRdb, limited to in-frame sequences with V and J called. Missing clones are a known gap in these copies; in checked studies unresolved V genes cover under half, and the rest lacks a known reason. The V and J calls and clone size are taken from that table; D and trimming were inferred from the DNA. For this sample the table gives some 2,000,000 clones, of which less than 95% were detected only once. The ten biggest clones cover about 1.1% of the sample.

The specimen sequenced was naive CD8+ T cells sorted from blood. Explained via the paper, the cell subset or site label denotes: CD45RA+CCR7+. The clonotype was recovered from a man aged 18-30 years in good health.

The CDR3 protein is CAWGTGNSPLHF. The DNA sequence follows: TGTGCCTGGGGGACGGGGAATTCACCCCTCCACTTT. The rearrangement joined TRBV30 to TRBJ1-6; D gene: possibly TRBD1, on 5 matching bases. From its cysteine to its phenylalanine, the CDR3 spans 12 amino acids. Only CDR3 DNA is held: 36 bases, read in frame from base 1. CDR1 GTSNPN and CDR2 SVGIG are derived from the germline V gene (reference sequence). V lost 5 bases and J lost 7 bases; the stretch between them is 9 bases long.